Listed here are 27 T cell receptor beta chains from one sample, sequenced in a study of blood T cells in healthy people across ages. Primed by a sample-barcoded 5' primer and a J-beta primer mix, a second PCR proceeded for roughly 6 to 12 cycles. TCRdb re-called the 5' RACE reads through MiXCR, storing one row per CDR3 protein. The sample records nearly 800,000 distinct CDR3 sequences, more than 20% being singletons. These data were likewise used in another study, on T cells of mothers and their children.

The specimen sequenced was blood. Source of these receptors: a boy between 5 and 17 years old in good health.

The chain links TRBV7-3 to TRBJ2-5; 9 bases are shared with TRBD2. The assigned J gene may be wrong: the sequence end matches TRBJ2-7 better. In germline, CDR1 is SGHTA, CDR2 FQGTGA. The CDR3 covers 15 residues. CDR3 in amino acids: CASSLGSGGSYEQYF. CDR3 bases: TGTGCCAGCAGCTTAGGTAGCGGGGGCTCCTACGAGCAGTACTTC.

There are a few counts of this clonotype. The chain carries TRBV27 and TRBJ2-7, with 8 bases fitting TRBD2. The germline V gene encodes CDR1 MNHEY and CDR2 SMNVEV (reference sequence). V lost 1 base, J lost 3 bases, and 5 bases stayed unmatched. There are 15 residues in the CDR3. The CDR3 DNA reads as TGTGCCAGCAGTTTATGGGGTAGCGGGGTCTACGAGCAGTACTTC. Its protein is CASSLWGSGVYEQYF.

The rearrangement uses TRBV7-9 and TRBJ1-1; weak D call: TRBD1 (5 bases). Trimming took 4 bases from V and 5 from J, leaving 14 bases between them. Germline V gene data show CDR1 as SEHNR and CDR2 as FQNEAQ (reference sequence). CDR3 length equals 14 residues. CDR3 protein: CASSYTGSGTEAFF. The CDR3 nucleotides read TGTGCCAGCAGCTATACAGGTTCCGGGACTGAAGCTTTCTTT.

This clonotype showed up just a few times. The V and J genes are TRBV29-1 and TRBJ1-4; D gene uncertain. CDR3 length: 14 amino acids. The V gene lost 1 base and the J gene lost 6 bases, with 12 bases spanning the gap. In germline, CDR1 is SQVTM, CDR2 ANQGSEA. CDR3 coding DNA: TGCAGCGTTGAAGTCGAGGAGGCGGATGAAAAACTGTTTTTT. Its translation: CSVEVEEADEKLFF.

There are many counts of this clonotype. The chain combines TRBV7-2 with TRBJ2-6, with D maybe TRBD1 (5 bases). Germline CDR1 and CDR2: SGHTA and FQGNSA. V shed 5 bases and J shed 4 bases, with 9 bases lying between them. The CDR3 consists of 14 residues. The DNA of the CDR3 is TGTGCCAGCAGCCCTAGGGGCGGGGCCAACGTCCTGACTTTC. Protein sequence: CASSPRGGANVLTF.

The chain links TRBV6-5 to TRBJ2-7; TRBD2 matches at 13 bases. V gave up 6 bases and J gave up 4 bases; unmatched junction bases: 9. This CDR3 spans 16 amino acids. Germline CDR1 is MNHEY and CDR2 is SVGAGI. Here the CDR3 reads CASSPSQTSGRYEQYF. The DNA of the CDR3 is TGTGCCAGCAGCCCCTCCCAGACTAGCGGGAGGTACGAGCAGTACTTC.

This clonotype was found a few times. The chain has TRBV13 and TRBJ1-1, with TRBD1 as a possible D gene (6 bases). The V gene lost 3 bases and the J gene lost 1 base, with 12 bases spanning the gap. Germline V lookup: CDR1 PRHDT, CDR2 FYEKMQ (reference sequence). The CDR3 consists of 15 residues. CDR3 sequence (DNA): TGTGCCAGCAGCTTTACAGGGTCGCAGAACACTGAAGCTTTCTTT. As protein: CASSFTGSQNTEAFF.

This chain connects TRBV7-2 to TRBJ2-4; D ambiguous. This CDR3 contains 15 residues. V was cut by 5 bases and J by 0 bases, with 11 bases left in between. CDR1 and CDR2 from the germline V gene are SGHTA and FQGNSA. CDR3 nucleotide sequence: TGTGCCAGCAGCACCCTTAATCTAGCCAAAAACATTCAGTACTTC. Translating gives CASSTLNLAKNIQYF. Filled out from reference TRBV7-2 and TRBJ2-4, the complete variable domain reads GAGVSQSPSNKVTEKGKDVELRCDPISGHTALYWYRQSLGQGLEFLIYFQGNSAPDKSGLPSDRFSAERTGGSVSTLTIQRTQQEDSAVYLCASSTLNLAKNIQYFGAGTRLSVL.

This clonotype was counted ten times or more. The junction shows a germline mismatch at one end, possibly a read error. This rearrangement joins TRBV5-1 to TRBJ1-1, with TRBD1 identical over 8 bases. Germline V gives CDR1 SGHRS, CDR2 YFSETQ. The CDR3 loop spans 14 amino acids. The CDR3 protein is CASSLQGANTEAFF. For the CDR3, the DNA is TGTGCCAGCAGTCTCCAGGGGGCGAACACTGAAGCTTTCTTT. Full variable domain (rest looked up from reference TRBV5-1 and TRBJ1-1): KAGVTQTPRYLIKTRGQQVTLSCSPISGHRSVSWYQQTPGQGLQFLFEYFSETQRNKGNFPGRFSGRQFSNSRSEMNVSTLELGDSALYLCASSLQGANTEAFFGQGTRLTVV.

CDR3 coding DNA: TGCAGCGCGACAGGGGGCTTTATAGATACGCAGTATTTT. Encoded protein: CSATGGFIDTQYF. The genes are TRBV29-1 and TRBJ2-3, with 10 bases identical to TRBD1. The ends lost 7 bases at V and 5 bases at J; junction bases unmatched: 6. CDR1 is SQVTM and CDR2 is ANQGSEA in the germline V gene. This CDR3 spans 13 amino acids.

This chain connects TRBV29-1 to TRBJ2-7, with D possibly being TRBD2 (6 bases). CDR1 is SQVTM and CDR2 is ANQGSEA in the germline V gene. Trimming left V 0 bases short and J 7 bases short, with 19 bases between. The CDR3 contains 15 residues. CDR3 sequence reads: CSVEDPGTSLGEQYF. CDR3 coding DNA: TGCAGCGTTGAAGATCCGGGGACTTCCTTGGGGGAGCAGTACTTC.

The chain links TRBV5-1 to TRBJ1-1; no definite D call. Germline values: CDR1 SGHRS, CDR2 YFSETQ. This CDR3 is 15 amino acids long. V was cut by 0 bases and J by 1 base, with 10 bases left in between. CDR3 DNA sequence: TGCGCCAGCAGCTTGGAGGGCAGCAGGAACACTGAAGCTTTCTTT. Its protein product is CASSLEGSRNTEAFF. The whole variable domain, filled in from reference TRBV5-1 and TRBJ1-1, reads KAGVTQTPRYLIKTRGQQVTLSCSPISGHRSVSWYQQTPGQGLQFLFEYFSETQRNKGNFPGRFSGRQFSNSRSEMNVSTLELGDSALYLCASSLEGSRNTEAFFGQGTRLTVV.

There are a few counts of this clonotype. The chain employs TRBV29-1 and TRBJ1-1; no firm D call. Germline assignment: CDR1 SQVTM and CDR2 ANQGSEA. The CDR3 contains 13 residues. Trimming removed 4 bases from V and 4 bases from J, with 13 bases in between. CDR3 sequence (DNA): TGCAGCGTTGGTACAGTTTTTGGCACTGAAGCTTTCTTT. Translated: CSVGTVFGTEAFF.

J is TRBJ1-5 and V is TRBV6-1; D gene unclear. Germline CDR1 and CDR2: MNHNS and SASEGT. The germline V and J ends were trimmed by 2 bases and 0 bases, with 17 bases remaining between them. The CDR3 runs to 18 residues. CDR3 amino acids: CASSEPPGRRDSNQPQHF. DNA for the CDR3: TGTGCCAGCAGTGAACCCCCCGGGCGGAGGGATAGCAATCAGCCCCAGCATTTT.

The chain couples TRBV10-3 to TRBJ1-2; no clear D. Trimming pared 4 bases from V and 3 bases from J, leaving 21 bases between. Germline V gives CDR1 ENHRY, CDR2 SYGVKD. CDR3 size: 17 residues. CDR3 sequence: CAISGAQLLPRDYGYTF. The CDR3 DNA reads TGTGCCATCAGTGGGGCTCAGCTGCTACCCCGAGACTATGGCTACACCTTC.

This clonotype has more than one count but fewer than ten. CDR3 residues: CASSFGDRLAADTQYF. CDR3 sequence (DNA): TGTGCCAGCAGTTTCGGGGACAGGTTAGCAGCAGATACGCAGTATTTT. The genes are TRBV28 and TRBJ2-3; 8 positions match TRBD1. The CDR3 runs to 16 residues. The germline V gene has CDR1 MDHEN and CDR2 SYDVKM. V dropped 3 bases and J dropped 4; count of bases not matched to a gene: 9.

The gene calls are TRBV7-9 and TRBJ2-3, with 10 bases lining up with TRBD1. After removal of 2 bases from V and 3 bases from J, the junction contained 5 bases not matched to a gene. This CDR3 contains 16 residues. Germline V CDR1 and CDR2: SEHNR, FQNEAQ (reference sequence). The CDR3 spells CASSLIGQGVTDTQYF. The CDR3 DNA sequence: TGTGCCAGCAGCTTAATAGGACAGGGGGTAACAGATACGCAGTATTTT.

The gene calls are TRBV20-1 and TRBJ1-2; D remains ambiguous. This CDR3 region has 13 residues. Trimming took 3 bases from V and 1 from J, leaving 9 bases between them. From germline, CDR1 is DFQATT and CDR2 SNEGSKA (reference sequence). The CDR3 DNA reads as TGCAGTGCTAGTTTGCCACTTAACTATGGCTACACCTTC. Its translation is CSASLPLNYGYTF.

The chain carries TRBV4-3 and TRBJ2-3; D uncertain. The CDR3 is made up of 16 amino acids. Trimming stripped 4 bases from V and 1 base from J, with 15 bases between. The germline V gene encodes CDR1 LGHNA and CDR2 YSLEER. The CDR3 spells CASSRRLVIGTDTQYF. The DNA of the CDR3 is TGCGCCAGCAGCCGCCGACTGGTAATTGGCACAGATACGCAGTATTTT.

V gene TRBV29-1 combines with J gene TRBJ2-1; the D is unclear. Trimming took off 3 bases at V and 0 bases at J, with 18 bases between the two ends. Per germline, CDR1 SQVTM and CDR2 ANQGSEA. The CDR3 is 17 residues long. The CDR3 is CSVEGSRTASSYNEQFF. The CDR3 region has the DNA TGCAGCGTTGAGGGTTCGAGGACCGCCAGCTCCTACAATGAGCAGTTCTTC.

This clonotype was counted ten times or more. This chain joins TRBV7-9 and TRBJ2-5; D is unresolved. Germline loops: CDR1 SEHNR, CDR2 FQNEAQ (reference sequence). Trimming left V 2 bases short and J 3 bases short, with 7 bases between. The CDR3 runs 13 residues. The CDR3 region has the DNA TGTGCCAGCAGCTTAATGGAAGAAGAGACCCAGTACTTC. Translating it yields CASSLMEEETQYF.

There are a few counts of this clonotype. The V gene is TRBV20-1, the J gene TRBJ1-5, with 9 bases identical to TRBD1. The V and J ends lost 3 bases and 1 base, in that order; junction bases with no gene match: 4. The germline gives CDR1 DFQATT, CDR2 SNEGSKA (reference sequence). CDR3 length: 15 residues. The chain's CDR3 is CSASPGTGSNQPQHF. In DNA form, the CDR3 reads TGCAGTGCTAGCCCCGGGACAGGGAGCAATCAGCCCCAGCATTTT.

This chain connects TRBV6-2 or TRBV6-3 to TRBJ2-3; 7 bases match TRBD2. This CDR3 is built from 16 residues. Germline assignment: CDR1 MNHEY and CDR2 SVGEGT. With 4 bases clipped from V and 2 bases from J, the junction kept 9 bases outside the gene matches. The CDR3, as DNA: TGTGCCAGCAGTTGGGCCAGCGGGGCCCCCACAGATACGCAGTATTTT. This encodes CASSWASGAPTDTQYF.

This clonotype was found once. Compared with germline, one end of the junction differs, possibly owing to a read error. CDR3 coding DNA: TGCAGTGTTGGGGACGAGACCCAGTACTTC. It yields the protein CSVGDETQYF. V gene TRBV29-1 combines with J gene TRBJ2-5; D may correspond to TRBD1 or TRBD2 (5 bases each). CDR1 SQVTM and CDR2 ANQGSEA come from the germline V gene. This CDR3 has 10 amino acids.

Comment on this clonotype: A clone one base away is much larger, so this may be a read error. The chain recombines TRBV7-8 with TRBJ1-6; TRBD1 matches at 10 bases. The CDR3 covers 15 residues. The trim removed 1 base at V and 7 bases at J, leaving 1 base unmatched. Germline V gives CDR1 SGHVS, CDR2 FQNEAQ. The CDR3 DNA reads TGTGCCAGCAGCTTAGTGGGACAGGGGAATTCACCCCTCCACTTT. Translation gives CASSLVGQGNSPLHF.

The V and J genes are TRBV29-1 and TRBJ2-5; perhaps TRBD1 as D (6 bases). The J call could be wrong; TRBJ2-7 is a better fit for the DNA end. The CDR3 covers 14 residues. Germline values: CDR1 SQVTM, CDR2 ANQGSEA. The CDR3 loop reads CSVEGSGQSYEQYF. CDR3 nucleotides: TGCAGCGTTGAAGGATCCGGACAGAGCTACGAGCAGTACTTC.

This clonotype was seen a handful of times. V gene TRBV7-2 combines with J gene TRBJ2-3; 9 bases are a match to TRBD1. The J segment lost 9 bases and the V segment lost 5 bases, leaving 6 bases of the junction unmatched. This CDR3 is 13 amino acids long. Germline assignment: CDR1 SGHTA and CDR2 FQGNSA. CDR3 DNA: TGTGCCAGCAGCCTTACCGGGACAGGGACGCAGTATTTT. This codes for CASSLTGTGTQYF.